The 3 T cell receptor beta chains below come from one sample, sequenced in a study of shared clonotypes between healthy human individuals. Some clones are missing from TCRdb's copy, which holds only in-frame ones; the method was immunoSEQ multiplex PCR. The sample carries about 600,000 clones, around 95% recorded once. CD45RO-negative, CCR7-selected cells formed the naive CD8 fraction, which excluded terminally differentiated effector memory CD45RA+ cells. Sequenced material: naive CD8+ T cells sorted from blood. These receptor sequences come from a woman aged 25 to 39 in good health.

J is TRBJ1-1 and V is TRBV7-9; no clear D. Between the trimmed V and J ends, which lost 4 bases and 3 bases, there was a span of 15 bases. In germline, CDR1 is SEHNR, CDR2 FQNEAQ (reference sequence). This CDR3 comprises 15 residues. For the CDR3, the DNA is TGTGCCAGCAGCTCCTTCGGAGGCTTGGACACTGAAGCTTTCTTT. Encoded protein: CASSSFGGLDTEAFF.

The chain uses TRBV6-4 and TRBJ2-1, with D unclear. Germline CDR1 and CDR2: MRHNA and SNTAGT. The V end was cut by 3 bases, the J end by 8 bases, with 11 bases between. CDR3 length: 13 residues. The CDR3 sequence is CASSESSFHEQFF. The CDR3 DNA follows: TGTGCCAGCAGTGAGTCTAGTTTCCATGAGCAGTTCTTC.

The rearrangement uses TRBV29-1 and TRBJ2-1, with 11 bases that match TRBD2. Trimming at V came to 3 bases and at J to 5 bases, leaving 6 bases not matched to a gene. The CDR3 consists of 15 residues. Germline V gene sequence: CDR1 SQVTM, CDR2 ANQGSEA. CDR3 nucleotide sequence: TGCAGCGTTGAGACTAGCGGGACACACCACAATGAGCAGTTCTTC. This gives the protein CSVETSGTHHNEQFF.